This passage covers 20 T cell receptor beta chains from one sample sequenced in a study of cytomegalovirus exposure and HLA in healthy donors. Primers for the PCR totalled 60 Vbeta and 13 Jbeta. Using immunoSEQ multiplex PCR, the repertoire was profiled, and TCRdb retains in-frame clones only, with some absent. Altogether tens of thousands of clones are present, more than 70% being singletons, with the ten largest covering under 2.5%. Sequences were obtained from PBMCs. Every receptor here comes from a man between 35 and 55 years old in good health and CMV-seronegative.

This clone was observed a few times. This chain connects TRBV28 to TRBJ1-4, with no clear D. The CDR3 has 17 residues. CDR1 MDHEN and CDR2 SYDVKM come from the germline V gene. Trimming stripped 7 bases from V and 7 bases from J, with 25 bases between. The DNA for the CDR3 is TGTGCCAGCACCCTTAAGACCCCGCTCAGCGGTATTGAAAAACTGTTTTTT. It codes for CASTLKTPLSGIEKLFF.

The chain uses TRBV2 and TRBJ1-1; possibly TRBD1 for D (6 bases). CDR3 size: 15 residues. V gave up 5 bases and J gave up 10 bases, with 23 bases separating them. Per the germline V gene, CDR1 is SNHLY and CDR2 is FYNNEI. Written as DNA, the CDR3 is TGTGCCAGCAGTCCTTCAACGGGGGGCCGGAGCGGAGCTTTCTTT. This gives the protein CASSPSTGGRSGAFF.

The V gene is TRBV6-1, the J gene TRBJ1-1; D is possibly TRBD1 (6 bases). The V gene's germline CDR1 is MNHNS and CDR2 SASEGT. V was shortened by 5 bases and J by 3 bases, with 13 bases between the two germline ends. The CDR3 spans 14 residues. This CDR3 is CASSWGRGDTEAFF. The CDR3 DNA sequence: TGTGCCAGCAGTTGGGGCAGGGGCGACACTGAAGCTTTCTTT.

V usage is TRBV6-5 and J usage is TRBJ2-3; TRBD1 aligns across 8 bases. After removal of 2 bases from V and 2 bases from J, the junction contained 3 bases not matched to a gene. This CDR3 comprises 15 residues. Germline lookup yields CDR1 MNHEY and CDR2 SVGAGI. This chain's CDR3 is CASSYQDRVTDTQYF. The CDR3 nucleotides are TGTGCCAGCAGTTACCAGGACAGGGTCACAGATACGCAGTATTTT.

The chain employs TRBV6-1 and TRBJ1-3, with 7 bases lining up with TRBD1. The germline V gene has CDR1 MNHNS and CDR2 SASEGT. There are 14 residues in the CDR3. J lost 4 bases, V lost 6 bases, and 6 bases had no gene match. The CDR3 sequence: CASRETGSGNTIYF. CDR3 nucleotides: TGTGCCAGCAGGGAGACAGGGTCGGGAAACACCATATATTTT.

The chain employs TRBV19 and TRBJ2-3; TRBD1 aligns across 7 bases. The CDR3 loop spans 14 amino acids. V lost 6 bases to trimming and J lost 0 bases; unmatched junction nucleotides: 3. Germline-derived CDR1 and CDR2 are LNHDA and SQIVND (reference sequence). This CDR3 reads CASSPQGSTDTQYF. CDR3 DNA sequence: TGTGCCAGTAGCCCACAGGGGAGCACAGATACGCAGTATTTT.

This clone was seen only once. The CDR3 bases are TGTGCCAGCAGCTTGGGCTTTTCGGTGAACACTGAAGCTTTCTTT. Translation: CASSLGFSVNTEAFF. The V call is TRBV5-4, the J call TRBJ1-1; D gene unclear. Trimming removed 0 bases from V and 0 bases from J, with 9 bases in between. This CDR3 has 15 amino acids. Germline lookup yields CDR1 SGHNT and CDR2 YYREEE (reference sequence).

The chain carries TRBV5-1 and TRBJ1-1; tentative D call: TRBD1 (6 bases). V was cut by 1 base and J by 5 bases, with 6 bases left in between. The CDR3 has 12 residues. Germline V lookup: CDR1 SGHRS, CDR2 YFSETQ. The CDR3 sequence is CASSLRGTEAFF. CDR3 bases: TGCGCCAGCAGCTTGAGGGGGACTGAAGCTTTCTTT.

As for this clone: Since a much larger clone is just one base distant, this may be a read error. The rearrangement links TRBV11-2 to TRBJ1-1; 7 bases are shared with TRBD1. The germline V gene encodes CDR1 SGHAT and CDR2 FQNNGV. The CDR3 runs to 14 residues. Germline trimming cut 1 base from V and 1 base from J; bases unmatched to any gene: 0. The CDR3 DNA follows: TGTGCCAGCAGCTTAGCAGGGGGGAACACTGAAGCTTTCTTT. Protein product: CASSLAGGNTEAFF. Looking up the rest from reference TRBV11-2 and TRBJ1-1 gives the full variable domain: EAGVAQSPRYKIIEKRQSVAFWCNPISGHATLYWYQQILGQGPKLLIQFQNNGVVDDSQLPKDRFSAERLKGVDSTLKIQPAKLEDSAVYLCASSLAGGNTEAFFGQGTRLTVV.

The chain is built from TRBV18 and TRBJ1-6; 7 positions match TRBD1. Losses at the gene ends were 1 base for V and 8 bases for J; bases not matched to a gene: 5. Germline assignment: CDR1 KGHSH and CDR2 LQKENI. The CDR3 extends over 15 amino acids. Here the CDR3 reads CASSPQGAADSPLHF. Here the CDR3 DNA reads TGTGCCAGCTCACCACAGGGGGCGGCGGATTCACCCCTCCACTTT.

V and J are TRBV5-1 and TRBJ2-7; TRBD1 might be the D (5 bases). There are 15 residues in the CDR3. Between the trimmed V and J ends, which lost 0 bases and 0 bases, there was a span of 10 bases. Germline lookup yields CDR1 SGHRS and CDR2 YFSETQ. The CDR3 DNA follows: TGCGCCAGCAGCTTGGGATTGGGGCTCTCCTACGAGCAGTACTTC. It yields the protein CASSLGLGLSYEQYF.

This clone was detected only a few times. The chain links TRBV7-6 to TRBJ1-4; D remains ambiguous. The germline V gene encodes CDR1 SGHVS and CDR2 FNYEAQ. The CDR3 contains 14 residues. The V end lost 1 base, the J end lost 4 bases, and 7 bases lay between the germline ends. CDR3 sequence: CASSLGSHNEKLFF. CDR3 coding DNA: TGTGCCAGCAGCTTAGGTAGCCATAATGAAAAACTGTTTTTT.

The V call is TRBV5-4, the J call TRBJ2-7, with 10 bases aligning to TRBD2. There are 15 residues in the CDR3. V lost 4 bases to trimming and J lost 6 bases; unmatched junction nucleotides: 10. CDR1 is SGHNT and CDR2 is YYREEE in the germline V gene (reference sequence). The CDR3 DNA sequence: TGTGCCAGCAGCGCCCGACTAGCGGGCACTGGCGAGCAGTACTTC. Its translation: CASSARLAGTGEQYF.

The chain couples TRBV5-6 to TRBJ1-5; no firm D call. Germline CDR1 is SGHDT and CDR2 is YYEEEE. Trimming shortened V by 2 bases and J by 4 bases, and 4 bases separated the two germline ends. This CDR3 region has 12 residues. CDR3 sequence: CASSFINQPQHF. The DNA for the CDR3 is TGTGCCAGCAGCTTTATAAATCAGCCCCAGCATTTT.

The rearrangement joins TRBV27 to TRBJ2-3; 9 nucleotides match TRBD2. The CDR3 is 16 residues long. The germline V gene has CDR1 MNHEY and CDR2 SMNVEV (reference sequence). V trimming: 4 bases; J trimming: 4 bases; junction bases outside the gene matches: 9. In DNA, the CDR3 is TGTGCCAGCAGTTCCACCCGGACTAGCGCCCCAGATACGCAGTATTTT. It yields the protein CASSSTRTSAPDTQYF.

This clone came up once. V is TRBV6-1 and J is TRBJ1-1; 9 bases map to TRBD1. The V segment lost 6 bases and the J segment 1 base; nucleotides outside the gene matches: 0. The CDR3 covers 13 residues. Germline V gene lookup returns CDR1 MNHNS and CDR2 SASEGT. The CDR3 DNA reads TGTGCCAGCAGGGACAGGGGGAACACTGAAGCTTTCTTT. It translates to CASRDRGNTEAFF.

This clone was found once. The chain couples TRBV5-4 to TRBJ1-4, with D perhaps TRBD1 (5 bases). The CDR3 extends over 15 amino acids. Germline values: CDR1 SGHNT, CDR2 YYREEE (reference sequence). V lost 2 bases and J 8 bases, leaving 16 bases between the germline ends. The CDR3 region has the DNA TGTGCCAGCAGCTTTTCGGCCAGGGATGAGGAAAAACTGTTTTTT. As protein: CASSFSARDEEKLFF.

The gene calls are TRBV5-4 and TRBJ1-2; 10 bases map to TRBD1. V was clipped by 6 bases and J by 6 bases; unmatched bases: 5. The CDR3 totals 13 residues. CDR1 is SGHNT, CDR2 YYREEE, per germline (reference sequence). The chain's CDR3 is CASTVDRGNGYTF. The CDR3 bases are TGTGCCAGCACCGTGGACAGGGGGAATGGCTACACCTTC.

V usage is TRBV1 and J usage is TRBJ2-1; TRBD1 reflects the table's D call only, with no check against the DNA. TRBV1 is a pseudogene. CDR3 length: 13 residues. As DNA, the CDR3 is TGCACCAGCAGCCTTGGGGCTCACAATGAGCAGTTCTTC. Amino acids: CTSSLGAHNEQFF.

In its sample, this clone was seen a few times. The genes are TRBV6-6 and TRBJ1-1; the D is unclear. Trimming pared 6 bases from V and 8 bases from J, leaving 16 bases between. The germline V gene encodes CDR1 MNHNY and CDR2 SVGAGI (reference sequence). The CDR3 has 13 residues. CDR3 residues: CASSDSGLEEAFF. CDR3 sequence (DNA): TGTGCCAGCAGCGACTCTGGCCTGGAGGAAGCTTTCTTT.